The 25 T cell receptor beta chains below come from one sample, sequenced in a study of Graves' ophthalmopathy and Graves' hyperthyroidism. Beta-chain TCR CDR3 regions were amplified from RNA transcripts. Second-round multiplex PCR came after a first-round RT-PCR that employed HTBI primers. TCRdb called the multiplex PCR reads again in MiXCR, with one record for every CDR3 protein. The table lists roughly 220,000 distinct CDR3 sequences, 45% of them singletons. The material sequenced was peripheral blood. All receptors come from an adult man with Graves' ophthalmopathy.

The chain couples TRBV6-2 or TRBV6-3 to TRBJ1-2; D ambiguous. This CDR3 has 12 amino acids. In germline, CDR1 is MNHEY, CDR2 SVGEGT. Trimming left V 7 bases short and J 7 bases short, with 13 bases between. CDR3 sequence (DNA): TGTGCCAGCACTTTGGGCGGCGGTGGCTACACCTTC. Amino acid sequence: CASTLGGGGYTF.

A word on this clonotype: This may be a read error: a much more frequent sequence differs by one nucleotide. The chain couples TRBV20-1 to TRBJ1-2; 9 bases match TRBD1. V was pared by 5 bases and J by 4 bases, with 11 bases of the junction left unmatched. The length of the CDR3 is 15 residues. Germline lookup yields CDR1 DFQATT and CDR2 SNEGSKA (reference sequence). The CDR3 DNA sequence: TGCAGTGCTGGGGGGGACAGGGCAGGTGGCTATGGCTACACCTTC. It is translated as CSAGGDRAGGYGYTF.

This clonotype came up a few times. V and J are TRBV5-5 and TRBJ1-1, with D possibly being TRBD1 (5 bases). Germline V gene lookup returns CDR1 SGHKS and CDR2 YYEKEE (reference sequence). V was shortened by 4 bases and J by 1 base, with 11 bases between the two germline ends. This CDR3 comprises 14 residues. The CDR3, as DNA: TGTGCCAGCAGCATCGGGACGGCGAACACTGAAGCTTTCTTT. Translated, it gives CASSIGTANTEAFF.

The chain couples TRBV4-1 to TRBJ2-5; a weak D match, TRBD2 (7 bases). V gave up 0 bases and J gave up 5 bases, with 16 bases separating them. The germline V gene has CDR1 MGHRA and CDR2 YSYEKL. This CDR3 comprises 16 residues. The DNA of the CDR3 is TGCGCCAGCAGCCAAGAGGGACTACAGGGATACGAGACCCAGTACTTC. Its translation is CASSQEGLQGYETQYF.

This clonotype was seen ten or more times. This chain uses TRBV29-1 with TRBJ2-7; D may be TRBD1 or TRBD2 (5 bases each). Trimming left V 7 bases short and J 2 bases short, with 12 bases between. CDR1 and CDR2 (germline): SQVTM, ANQGSEA. CDR3 length: 12 amino acids. The CDR3 sequence: CSARDGAYEQYF. CDR3 in DNA: TGCAGCGCACGGGACGGGGCCTACGAGCAGTACTTC.

The chain carries TRBV9 and TRBJ1-6; 9 bases are a match to TRBD1. The germline V gene encodes CDR1 SGDLS and CDR2 YYNGEE. The CDR3 loop spans 13 amino acids. V lost 7 bases to trimming and J lost 7 bases; unmatched junction nucleotides: 3. The CDR3 nucleotides are TGTGCCAGCGGGGACAGGGAAAATTCACCCCTCCACTTT. As protein: CASGDRENSPLHF.

This clonotype was seen a few times. The chain is built from TRBV20-1 and TRBJ2-2; 11 positions agree with TRBD2. Germline CDR1 reads DFQATT; CDR2 reads SNEGSKA (reference sequence). The CDR3 has 14 residues. V lost 6 bases, J lost 1 base, and 1 base stayed unmatched. The CDR3 DNA is TGCAGTGCAACTAGCGGGGGGAACACCGGGGAGCTGTTTTTT. Translating gives CSATSGGNTGELFF.

This clonotype has only a few counts. V usage is TRBV6-2 or TRBV6-3 and J usage is TRBJ2-5, with TRBD1 matching 7 bases. Trimming at V came to 7 bases and at J to 2 bases, leaving 7 bases not matched to a gene. From germline, CDR1 is MNHEY and CDR2 SVGEGT. This CDR3 contains 14 residues. The CDR3 bases are TGTGCCAGCAAGGGGGCAGGGGGACAAGAGACCCAGTACTTC. It specifies CASKGAGGQETQYF.

V gene TRBV20-1 combines with J gene TRBJ2-5; TRBD1 matches 9 bases. Trimming took 1 base from V and 3 from J; bases not matched to a gene: 6. The germline V gene has CDR1 DFQATT and CDR2 SNEGSKA (reference sequence). The CDR3 spans 15 residues. For the CDR3, the DNA is TGCAGTGCTAGAGCGGACAGGGGAGTGGAAGAGACCCAGTACTTC. This encodes CSARADRGVEETQYF.

The rearrangement links TRBV12-3 or TRBV12-4 to TRBJ2-5, with TRBD2 matching over 8 bases. With 5 bases clipped from V and 5 bases from J, the junction kept 7 bases outside the gene matches. This CDR3 region has 14 residues. The CDR3 reads CASSGGLAWETQYF. The CDR3 DNA follows: TGTGCCAGCAGTGGAGGACTAGCATGGGAGACCCAGTACTTC.

This clonotype appeared a few times. This chain links TRBV12-3 or TRBV12-4 with TRBJ2-5, with 8 bases aligning to TRBD1. Losses at the gene ends were 5 bases for V and 7 bases for J; bases not matched to a gene: 6. CDR3 length equals 13 residues. The CDR3 is CASSPTGVGTQYF. The CDR3 bases are TGTGCCAGCAGTCCGACAGGGGTCGGGACCCAGTACTTC.

The chain couples TRBV12-3 or TRBV12-4 to TRBJ2-5; TRBD1 matches at 7 bases. This CDR3 is built from 11 residues. Germline trimming cut 5 bases from V and 9 bases from J; bases unmatched to any gene: 3. The CDR3 nucleotides are TGTGCCAGCAGTCCCCAGGGGGCCCAGTACTTC. This encodes CASSPQGAQYF.

The genes are TRBV14 and TRBJ1-4, with 7 bases aligning to TRBD1. V dropped 3 bases and J dropped 0; count of bases not matched to a gene: 1. The CDR3 consists of 15 residues. Germline assignment: CDR1 SGHDN and CDR2 FVKESK. In nucleotides, the CDR3 is TGTGCCAGCAGCCAGACAGGGCCAACTAATGAAAAACTGTTTTTT. Translation gives CASSQTGPTNEKLFF.

This clonotype came up many times. This rearrangement joins TRBV29-1 to TRBJ2-7; the D gene is possibly TRBD2 (5 bases). This CDR3 has 13 residues. Trimming cost V 3 bases and J 3 bases, with 12 bases left between them. Germline CDR1 reads SQVTM; CDR2 reads ANQGSEA. For the CDR3, the DNA is TGCAGCGTTGACGGAGGCAGGCACTACGAGCAGTACTTC. Its protein is CSVDGGRHYEQYF.

Regarding this clonotype: Its ends do not fully match the called genes, so a read error is possible. The J gene is TRBJ2-7, the V gene TRBV10-3; 7 bases align to TRBD2. This CDR3 has 15 amino acids. Germline V gene sequence: CDR1 ENHRY, CDR2 SYGVKD. CDR3 in DNA: TGTGCCAGCAGTCCCTTATGGGGGGGAGGGATCGAGCAGTACTTC. Translated, it gives CASSPLWGGGIEQYF.

The chain employs TRBV7-6 and TRBJ2-7; 11 bases match TRBD1. The CDR3 extends over 18 amino acids. Per germline, CDR1 SGHVS and CDR2 FNYEAQ. The J segment lost 3 bases and the V segment lost 3 bases, leaving 13 bases of the junction unmatched. In nucleotides, the CDR3 is TGTGCCAGCAGCTTGGCACACCCCTCCGGGACAGGGGGCTACGAGCAGTACTTC. It codes for CASSLAHPSGTGGYEQYF.

This clonotype has just a few counts. The V and J genes are TRBV29-1 and TRBJ2-7; D is uncertain. Germline CDR1 is SQVTM and CDR2 is ANQGSEA. Trimming took off 0 bases at V and 7 bases at J, with 13 bases between the two ends. The CDR3 sequence is 13 residues long. CDR3 region: CSVEEARQREQYF. The DNA for the CDR3 is TGCAGCGTTGAAGAGGCACGCCAAAGGGAGCAGTACTTC.

This chain connects TRBV7-9 to TRBJ2-2; weak D call: TRBD1 (5 bases). Trimming removed 0 bases at V and 2 bases at J, with 10 bases between. This CDR3 is built from 16 residues. CDR1 and CDR2 from the germline V gene are SEHNR and FQNEAQ (reference sequence). The chain's CDR3 is CASSLAGVVNTGELFF. The CDR3 DNA is TGTGCCAGCAGCTTAGCAGGGGTAGTTAACACCGGGGAGCTGTTTTTT.

The genes are TRBV11-2 and TRBJ2-2; possible D gene TRBD2, 5 bases. The V gene's germline CDR1 is SGHAT and CDR2 FQNNGV. The CDR3 contains 14 residues. Trimming took off 7 bases at V and 4 bases at J, with 13 bases between the two ends. The CDR3 sequence is CASTSRVATGELFF. DNA for the CDR3: TGTGCCAGCACCTCGAGGGTGGCCACCGGGGAGCTGTTTTTT.

V usage is TRBV7-8 and J usage is TRBJ1-3; the D gene is possibly TRBD1 (6 bases). The CDR3 is made up of 15 amino acids. Germline values: CDR1 SGHVS, CDR2 FQNEAQ. Between the trimmed V and J ends, which lost 6 bases and 2 bases, there was a span of 14 bases. The DNA for the CDR3 is TGTGCCAGCAGACAACAACAGGGAACTGGAAACACCATATATTTT. Translating it yields CASRQQQGTGNTIYF.

As concerns this clonotype: An end of the junction does not agree with germline; a read error may underlie this. V usage is TRBV20-1 and J usage is TRBJ2-6; D perhaps matches TRBD1 (6 bases). The length of the CDR3 is 16 residues. Germline V gives CDR1 DFQATT, CDR2 SNEGSKA (reference sequence). This CDR3 is CSARDTHRSGADVLTF. The CDR3 nucleotides are TGCAGTGCCCGGGACACCCACAGGTCTGGGGCCGACGTCCTGACTTTC.

V gene TRBV6-6 combines with J gene TRBJ1-4; a possible D gene is TRBD1 (5 bases). CDR1 MNHNY and CDR2 SVGAGI come from the germline V gene (reference sequence). This CDR3 comprises 13 residues. V was pared by 6 bases and J by 3 bases, with 8 bases between. CDR3 sequence: CASSRDPNEKLFF. CDR3 nucleotides: TGTGCCAGCAGCAGGGATCCTAATGAAAAACTGTTTTTT.

Remarks on this clonotype: At one of its ends the junction is not consistent with the germline gene, which may arise from a read error. This rearrangement joins TRBV7-3 to TRBJ2-2; perhaps TRBD2 as D (5 bases). This CDR3 spans 16 amino acids. Germline lookup yields CDR1 SGHTA and CDR2 FQGTGA. The CDR3 DNA sequence: TGCGCCAGCCGGGGTAACCTGGGAAGGTACACCGGGGAGCTGTTTTTT. Its translation is CASRGNLGRYTGELFF.

The chain uses TRBV19 and TRBJ1-5, with a tentative D call TRBD1 (6 bases). V lost 3 bases and J 5 bases, leaving 23 bases between the germline ends. CDR1 and CDR2 from the germline V gene are LNHDA and SQIVND (reference sequence). The CDR3 loop spans 18 amino acids. The CDR3 sequence: CASSMRGSSGRGHQPQHF. In DNA form, the CDR3 reads TGTGCCAGTAGTATGAGAGGGTCCAGTGGCAGGGGACATCAGCCCCAGCATTTT.

The chain combines TRBV6-5 with TRBJ1-4; D remains unclear. CDR1 and CDR2 from the germline V gene are MNHEY and SVGAGI. The CDR3 has 16 residues. V gave up 5 bases and J gave up 5 bases, with 18 bases separating them. The CDR3 nucleotides are TGTGCCAGCAGTAGCCCGAGGACGGATAGAAATGAAAAACTGTTTTTT. Its protein product is CASSSPRTDRNEKLFF.